This TCR beta chain stems from a study of CD8 T cells in ankylosing spondylitis. Notes on the study in general: Matched synovial fluid from ankylosing spondylitis patients was reported to be enriched for disease-linked clones. Previously reported in reactive arthritis synovial fluid and blood were some of the motif variants. Disease-associated clones were CD8+ and fairly uncommon in peripheral blood. A motif in TCR beta, a set of 8 or 9 highly homologous variants, appeared characteristic of ankylosing spondylitis blood.

The CDR3 has 16 residues. V lost 4 bases and J lost 2, with 19 bases in between. The germline gives CDR1 SGDLS, CDR2 YYNGEE. MiXCR was run by TCRdb on the 5' RACE reads, yielding one entry per CDR3 protein. The table has about 840,000 distinct CDR3 sequences, approximately 12% seen once. Comments on this clonotype: Its specificity is unknown.

The gene calls are TRBV9 and TRBJ2-7; D ambiguous. The source material was blood, either unsorted or a sorted T cell fraction (not recorded which). The receptor was isolated from a male donor with ankylosing spondylitis. The CDR3 DNA is TGTGCCAGCAGCCCCCGAGAGGTGGCAGCCACCTACGAGCAGTACTTC. It codes for CASSPREVAATYEQYF.